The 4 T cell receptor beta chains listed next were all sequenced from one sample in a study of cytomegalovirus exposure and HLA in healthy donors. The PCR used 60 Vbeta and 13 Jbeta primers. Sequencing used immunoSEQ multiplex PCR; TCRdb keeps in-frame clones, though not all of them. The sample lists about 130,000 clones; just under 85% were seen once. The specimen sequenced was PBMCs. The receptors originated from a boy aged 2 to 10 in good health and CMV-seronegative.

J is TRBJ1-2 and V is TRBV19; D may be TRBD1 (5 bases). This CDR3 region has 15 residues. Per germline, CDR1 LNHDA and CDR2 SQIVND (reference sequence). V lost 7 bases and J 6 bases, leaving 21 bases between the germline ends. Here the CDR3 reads CASINRPGLRDGYTF. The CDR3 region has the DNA TGTGCCAGTATCAATCGCCCGGGACTGAGGGATGGCTACACCTTC.

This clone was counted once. CDR3 loop: CASSPEETQYF. CDR3 DNA sequence: TGTGCCAGCTCACCAGAGGAGACCCAGTACTTC. This chain uses TRBV18 with TRBJ2-5; the D is unclear. The germline V gene encodes CDR1 KGHSH and CDR2 LQKENI. Trimming cost V 2 bases and J 5 bases, with 3 bases left between them. The CDR3 loop spans 11 amino acids.

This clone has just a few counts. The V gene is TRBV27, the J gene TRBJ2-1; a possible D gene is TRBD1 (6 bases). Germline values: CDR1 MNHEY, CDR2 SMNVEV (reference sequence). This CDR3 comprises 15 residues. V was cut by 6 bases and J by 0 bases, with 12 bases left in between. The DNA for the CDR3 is TGTGCCAGCAGCTCCAGACAGGCCTCCTACAATGAGCAGTTCTTC. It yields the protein CASSSRQASYNEQFF.

In nucleotides, the CDR3 is TGTGCCAGCATGAGGCGCGAGAAGGAGACCCAGTACTTC. Protein sequence: CASMRREKETQYF. The chain couples TRBV9 to TRBJ2-5; D is undetermined. Germline loops: CDR1 SGDLS, CDR2 YYNGEE. CDR3 length: 13 amino acids. Trimming cost V 6 bases and J 5 bases, with 14 bases left between them.